This T cell receptor (beta chain) stems from a study of blood T cells in healthy people across ages. General study findings and limits: Older individuals had lower TCR beta diversity per million T cells (the decline was roughly linear).

Comments on this clonotype: The antigen is undetermined. This may arise from a read error, as a much more abundant clone is one base away.

The CDR3 consists of 15 residues. Germline lookup yields CDR1 LGHDT and CDR2 YNNKEL (reference sequence). Next came a second PCR, run for roughly 6 to 11 cycles, which used a sample-barcoded 5' primer along with a J-beta primer mix. Individual samples furnished no less than 3 million CDR3-containing paired-end reads apiece. MiXCR, run by TCRdb on the 5' RACE reads, gives a single entry per CDR3 protein. The table records about 930,000 distinct CDR3 sequences, about 28% of them present only once. The same sample was also used in a study of T cells of mothers and their children. Per that study: A few healthy Caucasian mothers served as donors, and their six children did as well. When mothers and children were related, their normalized repertoire overlap, which was always slightly higher, did not differ significantly from that of unrelated pairs.

Sample: blood. The chain joins TRBV3-1 to TRBJ1-4, with 9 bases fitting TRBD1. The origin of this receptor is a woman aged 40-49 years in good health. DNA of the CDR3: TGTGCCGGCAGCCTCGGGACAGGGAATGGTGAAAAACTGTTTTTT. Its protein product is CAGSLGTGNGEKLFF.